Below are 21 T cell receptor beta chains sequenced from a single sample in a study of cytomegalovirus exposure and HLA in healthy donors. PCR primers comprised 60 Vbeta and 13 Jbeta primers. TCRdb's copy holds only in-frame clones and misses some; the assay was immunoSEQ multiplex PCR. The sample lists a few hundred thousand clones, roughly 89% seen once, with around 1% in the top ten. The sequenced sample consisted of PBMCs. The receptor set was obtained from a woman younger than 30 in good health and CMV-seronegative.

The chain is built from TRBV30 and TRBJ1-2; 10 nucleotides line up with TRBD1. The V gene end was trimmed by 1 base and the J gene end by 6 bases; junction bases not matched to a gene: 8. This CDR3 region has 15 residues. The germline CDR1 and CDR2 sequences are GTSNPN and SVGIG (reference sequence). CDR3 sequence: CAWSGRDRGRDGYTF. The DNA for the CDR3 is TGTGCCTGGAGTGGTCGGGACAGGGGTCGGGATGGCTACACCTTC.

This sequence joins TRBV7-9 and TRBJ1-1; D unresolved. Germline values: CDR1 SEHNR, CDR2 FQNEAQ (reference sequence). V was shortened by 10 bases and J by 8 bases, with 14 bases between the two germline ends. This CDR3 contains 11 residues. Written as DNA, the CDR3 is TGTGCCAACTCCGCCCCGGTAGAAGCTTTCTTT. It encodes CANSAPVEAFF.

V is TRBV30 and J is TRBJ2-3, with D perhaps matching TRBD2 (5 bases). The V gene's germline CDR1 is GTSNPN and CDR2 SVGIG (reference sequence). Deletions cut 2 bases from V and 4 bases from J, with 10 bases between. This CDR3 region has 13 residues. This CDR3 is CAWSRVAPDTQYF. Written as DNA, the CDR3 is TGTGCCTGGAGTAGGGTAGCGCCAGATACGCAGTATTTT.

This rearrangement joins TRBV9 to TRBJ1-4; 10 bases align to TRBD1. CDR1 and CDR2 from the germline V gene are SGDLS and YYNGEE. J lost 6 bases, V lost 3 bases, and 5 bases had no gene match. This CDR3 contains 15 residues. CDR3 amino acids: CASSGGQGRHEKLFF. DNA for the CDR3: TGTGCCAGCAGCGGGGGACAGGGGAGACATGAAAAACTGTTTTTT.

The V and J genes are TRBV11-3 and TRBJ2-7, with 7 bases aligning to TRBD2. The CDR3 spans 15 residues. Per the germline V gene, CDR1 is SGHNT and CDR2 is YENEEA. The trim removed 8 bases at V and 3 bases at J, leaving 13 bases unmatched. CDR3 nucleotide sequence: TGTGCCAGCTTTGGGGGGGTCCCATCCCTCTACGAGCAGTACTTC. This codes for CASFGGVPSLYEQYF.

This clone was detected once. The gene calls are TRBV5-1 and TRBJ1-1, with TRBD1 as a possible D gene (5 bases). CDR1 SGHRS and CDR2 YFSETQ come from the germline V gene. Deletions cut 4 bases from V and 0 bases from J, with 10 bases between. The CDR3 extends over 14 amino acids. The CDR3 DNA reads TGCGCCAGCAGCGAAACGACAGTGAACACTGAAGCTTTCTTT. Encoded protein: CASSETTVNTEAFF. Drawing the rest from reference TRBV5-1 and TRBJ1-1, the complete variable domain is KAGVTQTPRYLIKTRGQQVTLSCSPISGHRSVSWYQQTPGQGLQFLFEYFSETQRNKGNFPGRFSGRQFSNSRSEMNVSTLELGDSALYLCASSETTVNTEAFFGQGTRLTVV.

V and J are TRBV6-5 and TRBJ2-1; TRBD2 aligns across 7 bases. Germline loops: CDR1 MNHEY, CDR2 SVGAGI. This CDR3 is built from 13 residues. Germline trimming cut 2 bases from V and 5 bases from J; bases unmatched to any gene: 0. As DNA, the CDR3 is TGTGCCAGCAGTTACGGGGGGGACAATGAGCAGTTCTTC. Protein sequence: CASSYGGDNEQFF.

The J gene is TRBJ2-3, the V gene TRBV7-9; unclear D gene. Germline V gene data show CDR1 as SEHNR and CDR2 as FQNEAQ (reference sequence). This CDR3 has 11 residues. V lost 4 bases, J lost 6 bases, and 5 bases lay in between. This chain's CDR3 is CASSSRDTQYF. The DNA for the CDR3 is TGTGCCAGCAGCTCACGGGATACGCAGTATTTT. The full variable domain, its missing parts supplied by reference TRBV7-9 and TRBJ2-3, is DTGVSQNPRHKITKRGQNVTFRCDPISEHNRLYWYRQTLGQGPEFLTYFQNEAQLEKSRLLSDRFSAERPKGSFSTLEIQRTEQGDSAMYLCASSSRDTQYFGPGTRLTVL.

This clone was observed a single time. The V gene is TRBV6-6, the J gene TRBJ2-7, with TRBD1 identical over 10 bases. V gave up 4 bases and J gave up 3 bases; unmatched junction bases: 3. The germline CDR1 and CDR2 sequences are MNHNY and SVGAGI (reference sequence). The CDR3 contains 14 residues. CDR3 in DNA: TGTGCCAGCAGTTTCCGGGACAGGGGCTACGAGCAGTACTTC. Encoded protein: CASSFRDRGYEQYF.

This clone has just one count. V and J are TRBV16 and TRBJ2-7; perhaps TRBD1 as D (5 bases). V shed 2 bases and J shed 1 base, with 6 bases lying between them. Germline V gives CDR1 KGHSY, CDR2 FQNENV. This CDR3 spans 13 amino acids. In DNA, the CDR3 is TGTGCCAGCAGCCAAACAGGTTCCTACGAGCAGTACTTC. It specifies CASSQTGSYEQYF.

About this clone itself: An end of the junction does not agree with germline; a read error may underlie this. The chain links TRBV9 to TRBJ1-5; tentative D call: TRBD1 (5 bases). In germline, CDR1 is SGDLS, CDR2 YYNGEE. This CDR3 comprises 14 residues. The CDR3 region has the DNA TGTGCCAGCAGCGTAGAGCCAGGGAATCATCCCCAGCATTTT. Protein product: CASSVEPGNHPQHF.

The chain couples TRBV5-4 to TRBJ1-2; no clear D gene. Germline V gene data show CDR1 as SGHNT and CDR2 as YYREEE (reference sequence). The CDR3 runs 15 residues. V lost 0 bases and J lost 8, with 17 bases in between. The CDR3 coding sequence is TGTGCCAGCAGCTTGGCCTTTCGAGGGCCCAGGGGCTACACCTTC. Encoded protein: CASSLAFRGPRGYTF.

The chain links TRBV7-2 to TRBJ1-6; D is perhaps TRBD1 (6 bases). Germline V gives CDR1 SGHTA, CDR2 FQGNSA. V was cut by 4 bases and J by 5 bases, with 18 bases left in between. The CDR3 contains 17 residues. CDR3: CASSSNPGTRNNSPLHF. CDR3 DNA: TGTGCCAGCAGCTCCAACCCCGGGACAAGGAATAATTCACCCCTCCACTTT.

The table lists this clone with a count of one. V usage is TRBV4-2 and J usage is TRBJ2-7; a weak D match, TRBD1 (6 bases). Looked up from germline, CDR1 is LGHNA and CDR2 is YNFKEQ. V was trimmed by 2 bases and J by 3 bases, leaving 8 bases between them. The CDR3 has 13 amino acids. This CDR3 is CASSQNRDYEQYF. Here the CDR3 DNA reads TGTGCCAGCAGCCAAAACAGGGACTACGAGCAGTACTTC.

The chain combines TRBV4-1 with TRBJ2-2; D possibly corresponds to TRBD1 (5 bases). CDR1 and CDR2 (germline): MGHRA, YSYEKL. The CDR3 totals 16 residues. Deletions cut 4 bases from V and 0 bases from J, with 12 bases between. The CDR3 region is CASSPRQRPNTGELFF. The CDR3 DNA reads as TGCGCCAGCAGCCCAAGACAGAGACCGAACACCGGGGAGCTGTTTTTT.

CDR3 loop: CASATNSYNEQFF. The DNA for the CDR3 is TGCGCCAGCGCTACTAACTCCTACAATGAGCAGTTCTTC. The chain employs TRBV4-1 and TRBJ2-1; D remains ambiguous. The germline CDR1 and CDR2 sequences are MGHRA and YSYEKL. This CDR3 has 13 amino acids. Trimming stripped 8 bases from V and 0 bases from J, with 8 bases between.

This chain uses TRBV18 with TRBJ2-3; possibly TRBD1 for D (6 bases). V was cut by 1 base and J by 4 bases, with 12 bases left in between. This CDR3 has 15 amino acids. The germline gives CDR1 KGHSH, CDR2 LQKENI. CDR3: CASSPRKDRPDTQYF. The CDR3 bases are TGTGCCAGCTCACCACGCAAAGACAGGCCAGATACGCAGTATTTT.

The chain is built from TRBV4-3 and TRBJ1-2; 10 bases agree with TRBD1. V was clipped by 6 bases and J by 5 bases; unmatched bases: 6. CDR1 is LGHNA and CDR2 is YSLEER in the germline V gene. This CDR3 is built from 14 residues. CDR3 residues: CASSPDRGEYGYTF. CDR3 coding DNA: TGCGCCAGCAGTCCGGACAGGGGGGAGTATGGCTACACCTTC.

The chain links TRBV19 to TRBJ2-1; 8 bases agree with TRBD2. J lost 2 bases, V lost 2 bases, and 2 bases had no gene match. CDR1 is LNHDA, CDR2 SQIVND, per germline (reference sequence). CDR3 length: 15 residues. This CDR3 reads CASSITSGAYNEQFF. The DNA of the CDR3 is TGTGCCAGTAGTATAACTAGCGGCGCCTACAATGAGCAGTTCTTC.

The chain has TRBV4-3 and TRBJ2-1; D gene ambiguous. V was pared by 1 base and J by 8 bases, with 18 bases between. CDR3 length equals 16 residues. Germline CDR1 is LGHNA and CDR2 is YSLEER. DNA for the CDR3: TGCGCCAGCAGCCAAGGGGCCGTGCCGCAGGCCGATGAGCAGTTCTTC. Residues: CASSQGAVPQADEQFF.

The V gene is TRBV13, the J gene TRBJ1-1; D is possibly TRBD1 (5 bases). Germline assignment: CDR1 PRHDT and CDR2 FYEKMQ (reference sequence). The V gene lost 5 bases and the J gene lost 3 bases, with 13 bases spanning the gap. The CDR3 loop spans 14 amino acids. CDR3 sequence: CASSRREGHTEAFF. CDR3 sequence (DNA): TGTGCCAGCAGCCGGAGGGAGGGGCACACTGAAGCTTTCTTT.